This entry lists 15 T cell receptor beta chains sequenced from one sample in a study of T-cell reconstitution after alpha-beta-depleted transplantation in children. Unique molecular identifiers were used in preparing the TCRbeta library. MiXCR, run by TCRdb on the PCR reads, gives a single entry per CDR3 protein. Counted here are a few hundred thousand distinct CDR3 sequences, about an eighth occurring once; the ten biggest clones make up about 4%. The source was PBMCs, collected from the stem cell graft. These receptors all stem from a human donor who donated a stem cell graft to a child with Fanconi anemia.

This clonotype was picked up many times. This chain links TRBV5-1 with TRBJ1-1; D is perhaps TRBD1 (6 bases). The germline V and J ends were trimmed by 3 bases and 1 base, with 13 bases remaining between them. The CDR3 sequence is 15 residues long. Germline V gene sequence: CDR1 SGHRS, CDR2 YFSETQ. CDR3 amino acids: CASSSAGTPNTEAFF. CDR3 bases: TGCGCCAGCAGCTCCGCCGGGACACCGAACACTGAAGCTTTCTTT. Complete variable domain (other parts from reference TRBV5-1 and TRBJ1-1): KAGVTQTPRYLIKTRGQQVTLSCSPISGHRSVSWYQQTPGQGLQFLFEYFSETQRNKGNFPGRFSGRQFSNSRSEMNVSTLELGDSALYLCASSSAGTPNTEAFFGQGTRLTVV.

Ten or more counts support this clonotype. The V gene is TRBV6-2 or TRBV6-3, the J gene TRBJ2-2; D unresolved. V was trimmed by 6 bases and J by 7 bases, leaving 15 bases between them. The CDR3 contains 14 residues. Germline V gives CDR1 MNHEY, CDR2 SVGEGT. The CDR3 spells CASSLQAPRGELFF. The CDR3 bases are TGTGCCAGCAGCCTCCAGGCCCCGCGCGGGGAGCTGTTTTTT.

This clonotype was counted ten times or more. The V and J genes are TRBV3-1 and TRBJ2-2; 9 positions agree with TRBD1. The germline V gene has CDR1 LGHDT and CDR2 YNNKEL (reference sequence). CDR3 length: 15 residues. V lost 4 bases, J lost 5 bases, and 5 bases stayed unmatched. The CDR3 sequence is CASSLGQGETGELFF. The CDR3 DNA is TGTGCCAGCAGCCTGGGACAGGGTGAGACCGGGGAGCTGTTTTTT.

This clonotype was seen many times. This chain uses TRBV28 with TRBJ1-3; 8 nucleotides match TRBD1. CDR3 size: 16 residues. CDR1 MDHEN and CDR2 SYDVKM come from the germline V gene. With 5 bases clipped from V and 3 bases from J, the junction kept 9 bases outside the gene matches. The CDR3 spells CASSPSDGTGGNTIYF. The DNA for the CDR3 is TGTGCCAGCAGTCCTTCCGACGGGACAGGTGGAAACACCATATATTTT.

The V and J genes are TRBV5-1 and TRBJ2-2; D is ambiguous. Trimming stripped 0 bases from V and 5 bases from J, with 17 bases between. The CDR3 consists of 17 residues. CDR1 is SGHRS and CDR2 is YFSETQ in the germline V gene. DNA for the CDR3: TGCGCCAGCAGCTTGGGTCCAGCCAGCTTTAGTACCGGGGAGCTGTTTTTT. Amino acid sequence: CASSLGPASFSTGELFF.

The rearrangement links TRBV24-1 to TRBJ2-5; a possible D gene is TRBD2 (5 bases). This CDR3 has 14 amino acids. Trimming stripped 2 bases from V and 5 bases from J, with 11 bases between. Germline CDR1 and CDR2: KGHDR and SFDVKD. Here the CDR3 reads CATSDSGLTETQYF. The CDR3, as DNA: TGTGCCACCAGTGATTCTGGACTGACGGAGACCCAGTACTTC.

This clonotype was observed at least ten times. V gene TRBV20-1 combines with J gene TRBJ2-5; 7 bases map to TRBD2. CDR1 and CDR2 from the germline V gene are DFQATT and SNEGSKA (reference sequence). V dropped 2 bases and J dropped 2; count of bases not matched to a gene: 8. The CDR3 has 15 residues. The CDR3 loop is CSARKAGRLQETQYF. CDR3 nucleotides: TGCAGTGCTAGAAAAGCGGGGCGCTTACAAGAGACCCAGTACTTC.

In its sample, this clonotype was seen many times. The genes are TRBV3-1 and TRBJ2-7, with D unclear. Germline V gene data show CDR1 as LGHDT and CDR2 as YNNKEL (reference sequence). There are 12 residues in the CDR3. V was cut by 2 bases and J by 7 bases, with 9 bases left in between. The CDR3 nucleotides read TGTGCCAGCAGCCAACCCGACTCGGAGCAGTACTTC. This encodes CASSQPDSEQYF.

This clonotype was counted a few times. Written as DNA, the CDR3 is TGTGCCAGCAGTGAGATCCCGGGCAGCCAAGAGACCCAGTACTTC. Amino acid sequence: CASSEIPGSQETQYF. The chain combines TRBV2 with TRBJ2-5; D unresolved. From germline, CDR1 is SNHLY and CDR2 FYNNEI. This CDR3 is 15 amino acids long. The ends were cut back, 3 bases at V and 1 base at J, with 12 bases in the middle.

The rearrangement links TRBV12-3 or TRBV12-4 to TRBJ2-7; no firm D call. Trimming cost V 4 bases and J 5 bases, with 15 bases left between them. CDR3 size: 14 residues. CDR3 DNA: TGTGCCAGCAGTTCCATCGGCAGGCCCCACGAGCAGTACTTC. Translation gives CASSSIGRPHEQYF.

This chain connects TRBV5-6 to TRBJ2-3, with 8 nucleotides matching TRBD2. CDR3 length equals 14 residues. Germline lookup yields CDR1 SGHDT and CDR2 YYEEEE. The V segment lost 0 bases and the J segment 6 bases; nucleotides outside the gene matches: 3. The CDR3 reads CASSLGSGGDTQYF. The CDR3 DNA follows: TGTGCCAGCAGCTTGGGGAGCGGGGGCGATACGCAGTATTTT.

This clonotype turned up a few times. This chain joins TRBV12-3 or TRBV12-4 and TRBJ1-2, with D possibly being TRBD1 (5 bases). CDR3 length: 14 amino acids. V was shortened by 3 bases and J by 4 bases, with 12 bases between the two germline ends. As DNA, the CDR3 is TGTGCCAGCAGTTTTAGGGGCTCTGCCTATGGCTACACCTTC. This sequence encodes CASSFRGSAYGYTF.

The chain employs TRBV12-3 or TRBV12-4 and TRBJ1-5, with D hard to call. Trimming removed 6 bases from V and 4 bases from J, with 10 bases in between. The CDR3 totals 13 residues. CDR3: CASRASRNQPQHF. The CDR3 nucleotides read TGTGCCAGCAGAGCTTCAAGAAATCAGCCCCAGCATTTT.

This chain links TRBV7-2 with TRBJ2-1; D perhaps matches TRBD2 (7 bases). V shed 0 bases and J shed 9 bases, with 12 bases lying between them. Germline V gives CDR1 SGHTA, CDR2 FQGNSA. CDR3 length: 14 residues. This CDR3 is CASSLAGGRSEQFF. The CDR3 DNA sequence: TGTGCCAGCAGCTTAGCGGGGGGGCGGAGTGAGCAGTTCTTC. The full variable domain, with the rest looked up from reference TRBV7-2 and TRBJ2-1, is GAGVSQSPSNKVTEKGKDVELRCDPISGHTALYWYRQSLGQGLEFLIYFQGNSAPDKSGLPSDRFSAERTGGSVSTLTIQRTQQEDSAVYLCASSLAGGRSEQFFGPGTRLTVL.

V gene TRBV5-1 combines with J gene TRBJ2-5, with D possibly matching TRBD1 (5 bases). This CDR3 region has 14 residues. Trimming shortened V by 0 bases and J by 2 bases, and 8 bases separated the two germline ends. CDR1 SGHRS and CDR2 YFSETQ come from the germline V gene. CDR3 amino acids: CASSLVDRQETQYF. The CDR3 region has the DNA TGCGCCAGCAGCTTGGTTGACAGACAAGAGACCCAGTACTTC. The variable domain in full, completed from reference TRBV5-1 and TRBJ2-5, reads KAGVTQTPRYLIKTRGQQVTLSCSPISGHRSVSWYQQTPGQGLQFLFEYFSETQRNKGNFPGRFSGRQFSNSRSEMNVSTLELGDSALYLCASSLVDRQETQYFGPGTRLLVL.